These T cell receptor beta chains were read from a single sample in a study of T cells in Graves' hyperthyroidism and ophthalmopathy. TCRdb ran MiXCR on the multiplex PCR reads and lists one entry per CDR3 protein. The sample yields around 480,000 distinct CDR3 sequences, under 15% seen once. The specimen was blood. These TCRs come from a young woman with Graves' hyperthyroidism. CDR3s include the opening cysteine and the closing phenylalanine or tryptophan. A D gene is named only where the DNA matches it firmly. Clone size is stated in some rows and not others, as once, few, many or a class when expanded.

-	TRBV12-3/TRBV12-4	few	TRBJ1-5	CANRDSSNQPQHF	TGTGCCAACAGGGATAGTAGCAATCAGCCCCAGCATTTT
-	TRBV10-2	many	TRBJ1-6	CASSPAPANSPLHF	TGCGCCAGCAGTCCGGCCCCAGCTAATTCACCCCTCCACTTT
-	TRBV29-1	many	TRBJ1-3	CSVGEQISSGNTIYF	TGCAGCGTAGGAGAACAGATCTCCTCTGGAAACACCATATATTTT
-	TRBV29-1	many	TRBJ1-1	CSVVGNTEAFF	TGCAGCGTTGTAGGGAACACTGAAGCTTTCTTT
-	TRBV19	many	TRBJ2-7	CASSMAAGSDEQYF	TGTGCCAGTAGTATGGCCGCAGGGTCGGACGAGCAGTACTTC
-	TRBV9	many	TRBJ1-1	CASTKGAMNTEAFF	TGTGCCAGCACCAAAGGGGCCATGAACACTGAAGCTTTCTTT
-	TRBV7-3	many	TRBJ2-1	CASSSPTSYNEQFF	TGTGCCAGCAGCTCCCCGACTAGCTACAATGAGCAGTTCTTC
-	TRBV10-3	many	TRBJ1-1	CAISSGGNTEAFF	TGTGCCATCAGCTCTGGGGGGAACACTGAAGCTTTCTTT
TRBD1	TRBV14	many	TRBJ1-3	CASSQDLPGTGGKTIYF	TGTGCCAGCAGCCAAGATCTTCCCGGGACAGGGGGAAAAACCATATATTTT
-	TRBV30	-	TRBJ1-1	CAWNRLPTEAFF	TGTGCCTGGAACAGGTTGCCCACTGAAGCTTTCTTT
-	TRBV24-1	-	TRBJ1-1	CATSGPGGPTEAFF	TGTGCCACCAGTGGGCCCGGGGGACCCACTGAAGCTTTCTTT
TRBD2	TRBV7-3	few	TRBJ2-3	CASSLGTRSGEGPTDTQYF	TGTGCCAGCAGCTTGGGGACACGTAGCGGGGAAGGTCCGACAGATACGCAGTATTTT
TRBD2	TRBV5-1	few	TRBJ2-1	CASSWGLAGTSDEQFF	TGCGCCAGCAGCTGGGGACTAGCGGGGACCAGCGATGAGCAGTTCTTC
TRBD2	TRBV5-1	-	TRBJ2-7	CASTIGSSGYEQYF	TGCGCCAGCACAATTGGGTCTAGCGGCTACGAGCAGTACTTC
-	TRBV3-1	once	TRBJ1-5	CASSQAGNTGNQPQHF	TGCGCCAGCAGCCAAGCGGGGAATACCGGCAATCAGCCCCAGCATTTT
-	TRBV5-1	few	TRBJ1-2	CASSLVAEEYGYTF	TGCGCCAGCAGCTTGGTTGCCGAGGAGTATGGCTACACCTTC
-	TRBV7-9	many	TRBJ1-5	CASSLGTRGNQPQHF	TGTGCCAGCAGCTTAGGGACAAGAGGTAATCAGCCCCAGCATTTT
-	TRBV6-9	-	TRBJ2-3	CASSCDASGTDTQYF	TGTGCCAGCAGTTGCGACGCTAGCGGCACAGATACGCAGTATTTT
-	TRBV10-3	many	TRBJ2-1	CAISESRGRVAYNEQFF	TGTGCCATCAGTGAGTCGAGGGGCAGGGTGGCCTACAATGAGCAGTTCTTC
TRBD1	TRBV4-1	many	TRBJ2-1	CASSQANLGAGGFSEQFF	TGCGCCAGCAGCCAGGCCAACTTAGGGGCAGGGGGATTTAGTGAGCAGTTCTTC
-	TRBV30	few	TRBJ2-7	CAWSRGEQYF	TGTGCCTGGAGCAGGGGCGAGCAGTACTTC
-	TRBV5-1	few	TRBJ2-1	CASSFEGLLTYNEQFF	TGCGCCAGCAGCTTCGAGGGGCTCTTGACCTACAATGAGCAGTTCTTC